This is a list of T cell receptor beta chains from one sample in a study of tumor T cells in aggressive B-cell lymphoma. Produced via immunoSEQ multiplex PCR; TCRdb's table is partial and in-frame only. Of approximately 4,300 clones listed, over 70% were seen once; the top ten hold 4% to 6%. The specimen was tumor tissue. Every receptor here comes from an adult with diffuse large B cell lymphoma. The CDR3 runs from the conserved cysteine through the conserved F or W. The order of the fields is D gene, J gene, V gene, clone size, CDR3 protein, CDR3 DNA. The D gene is left open where the match is weak. Only part of the rows carry a size: once, few, many, or a class if the clone is expanded.

>-|TRBJ1-2|TRBV20-1|-
CSAPGRGFYTF
TGCAGTGCTCCAGGCAGGGGTTTCTACACCTTC
>-|TRBJ1-2|TRBV18|few
CASSPPSSDYGYTF
TGTGCCAGCTCACCACCGTCCTCGGACTATGGCTACACCTTC
>-|TRBJ1-6|TRBV11-2|-
CASSLEAWGDSPLHF
TGTGCCAGCAGCTTAGAAGCTTGGGGAGATTCACCCCTCCACTTT
>TRBD1|TRBJ1-4|TRBV27|few
CASSWSGGNEKLFF
TGTGCCAGCAGTTGGTCAGGGGGTAATGAAAAACTGTTTTTT
>-|TRBJ2-5|TRBV7-9|-
CASSPNAGFQETQYF
TGTGCCAGCAGCCCTAACGCGGGGTTCCAAGAGACCCAGTACTTC
>-|TRBJ1-2|TRBV7-8|-
CASSLIGVGYGYTF
TGTGCCAGCAGCTTAATAGGGGTCGGCTATGGCTACACCTTC
>-|TRBJ2-2|TRBV9|-
CASSLNTGELFF
TGTGCCAGCAGCTTAAACACCGGGGAGCTGTTTTTT
>-|TRBJ1-2|TRBV27|-
CASSAEGTRDHYGYTF
TGTGCCAGCAGTGCCGAAGGGACACGGGACCACTATGGCTACACCTTC
>TRBD2|TRBJ2-7|TRBV10-3|few
CASRTSSEQYF
TGTGCCTCTCGGACTAGCAGTGAACAGTACTTC
>-|TRBJ1-5|TRBV6-5|-
CASSYGAEFSNQPQHF
TGTGCCAGCAGTTACGGGGCGGAATTTAGCAATCAGCCCCAGCATTTT
>TRBD1|TRBJ1-1|TRBV16|-
CASSQGRTGEAEAFF
TGTGCCAGCAGCCAGGGAAGGACAGGGGAGGCTGAAGCTTTCTTT
>-|TRBJ1-1|TRBV28|-
CASSFSRSLYRGPEAFF
TGTGCCAGCAGTTTTTCCAGGTCCCTCTACAGAGGGCCTGAAGCTTTCTTT
>-|TRBJ2-3|TRBV7-2|-
CASSPVSRRADTQYF
TGTGCCAGCAGCCCAGTTTCCAGACGGGCAGATACGCAGTATTTT
>-|TRBJ1-1|TRBV7-2|-
CASSSKGGVTEAFF
TGTGCCAGCAGCTCTAAAGGGGGGGTTACTGAAGCTTTCTTT
>-|TRBJ2-1|TRBV18|-
CASRLLRNEQFF
TGTGCCAGCCGCCTCTTGCGCAATGAGCAGTTCTTC
>TRBD1|TRBJ1-2|TRBV9|-
CASRETGNYGYTF
TGTGCCAGCAGAGAGACAGGGAACTATGGCTACACCTTC